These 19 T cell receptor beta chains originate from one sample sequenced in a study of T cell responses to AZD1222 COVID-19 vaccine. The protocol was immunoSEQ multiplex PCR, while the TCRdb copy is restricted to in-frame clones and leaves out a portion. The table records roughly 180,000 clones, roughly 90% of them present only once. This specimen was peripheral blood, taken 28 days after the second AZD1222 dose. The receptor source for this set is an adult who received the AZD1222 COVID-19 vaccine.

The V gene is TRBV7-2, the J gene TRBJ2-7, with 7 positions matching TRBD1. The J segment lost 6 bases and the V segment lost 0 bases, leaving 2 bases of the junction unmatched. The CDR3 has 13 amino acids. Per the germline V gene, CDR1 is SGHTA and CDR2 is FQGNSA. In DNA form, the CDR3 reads TGTGCCAGCAGCTTAGCGGCAGGGGGCGAGCAGTACTTC. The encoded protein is CASSLAAGGEQYF.

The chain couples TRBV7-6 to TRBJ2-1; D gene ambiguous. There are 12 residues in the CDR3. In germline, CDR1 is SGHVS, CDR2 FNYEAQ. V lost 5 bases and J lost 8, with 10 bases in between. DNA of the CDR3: TGTGCCAGCAGCGTTCTAGGAGATGAGCAGTTCTTC. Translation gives CASSVLGDEQFF.

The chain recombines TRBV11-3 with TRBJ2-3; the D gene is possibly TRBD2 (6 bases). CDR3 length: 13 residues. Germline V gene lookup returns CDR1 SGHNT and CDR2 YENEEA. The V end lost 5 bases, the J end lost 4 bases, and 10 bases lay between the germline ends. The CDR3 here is CASSPPGADTQYF. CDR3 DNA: TGTGCCAGCAGCCCCCCGGGGGCAGATACGCAGTATTTT.

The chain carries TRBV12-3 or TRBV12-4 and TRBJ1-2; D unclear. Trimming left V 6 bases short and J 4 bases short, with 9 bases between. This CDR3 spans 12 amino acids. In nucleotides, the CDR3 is TGTGCCAGCAGCTCGGACGGCTATGGCTACACCTTC. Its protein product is CASSSDGYGYTF.

The CDR3 reads CASRKANDLFYGEAFF. CDR3 DNA: TGCGCCAGCAGGAAGGCAAACGACCTGTTTTACGGTGAAGCTTTCTTT. V gene TRBV5-1 combines with J gene TRBJ1-1; unclear D gene. Trimming removed 5 bases from V and 7 bases from J, with 24 bases in between. The CDR3 consists of 16 residues. The germline gives CDR1 SGHRS, CDR2 YFSETQ.

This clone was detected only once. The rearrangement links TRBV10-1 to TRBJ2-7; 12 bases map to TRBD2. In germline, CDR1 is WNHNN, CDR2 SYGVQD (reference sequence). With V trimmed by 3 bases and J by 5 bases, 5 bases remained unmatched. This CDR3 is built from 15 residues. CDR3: CASSDTRLAGDEQYF. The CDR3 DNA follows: TGCGCCAGCAGTGACACCCGACTAGCGGGGGACGAGCAGTACTTC.

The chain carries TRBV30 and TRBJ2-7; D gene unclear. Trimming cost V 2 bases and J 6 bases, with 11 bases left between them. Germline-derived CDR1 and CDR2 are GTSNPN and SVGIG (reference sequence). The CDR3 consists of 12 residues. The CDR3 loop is CAWSPTRSEQYF. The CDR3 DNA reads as TGTGCCTGGAGTCCAACCCGGAGCGAGCAGTACTTC.

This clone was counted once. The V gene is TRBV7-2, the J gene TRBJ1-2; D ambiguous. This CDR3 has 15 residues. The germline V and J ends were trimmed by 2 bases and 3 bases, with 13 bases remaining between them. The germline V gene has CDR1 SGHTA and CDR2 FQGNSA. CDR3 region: CASSLRSRDYYGYTF. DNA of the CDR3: TGTGCCAGCAGCTTAAGGTCTCGGGATTACTATGGCTACACCTTC. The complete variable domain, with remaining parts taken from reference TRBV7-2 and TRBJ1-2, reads GAGVSQSPSNKVTEKGKDVELRCDPISGHTALYWYRQSLGQGLEFLIYFQGNSAPDKSGLPSDRFSAERTGGSVSTLTIQRTQQEDSAVYLCASSLRSRDYYGYTFGSGTRLTVV.

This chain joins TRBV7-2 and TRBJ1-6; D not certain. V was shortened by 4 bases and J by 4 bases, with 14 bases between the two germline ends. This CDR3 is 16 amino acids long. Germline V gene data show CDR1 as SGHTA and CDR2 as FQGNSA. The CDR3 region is CASSSQSRTYNSPLHF. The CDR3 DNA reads TGTGCCAGCAGCTCCCAAAGCAGGACTTATAATTCACCCCTCCACTTT.

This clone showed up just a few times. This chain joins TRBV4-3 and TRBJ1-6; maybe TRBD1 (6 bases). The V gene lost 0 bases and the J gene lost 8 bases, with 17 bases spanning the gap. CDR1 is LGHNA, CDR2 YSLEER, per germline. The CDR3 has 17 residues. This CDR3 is CASSQDQQGIWDSPLHF. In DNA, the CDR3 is TGCGCCAGCAGCCAAGATCAGCAGGGGATCTGGGATTCACCCCTCCACTTT.

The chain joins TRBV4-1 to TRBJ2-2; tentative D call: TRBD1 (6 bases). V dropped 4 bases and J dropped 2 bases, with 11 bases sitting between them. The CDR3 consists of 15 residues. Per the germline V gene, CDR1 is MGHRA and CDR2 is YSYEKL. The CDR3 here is CASSPTGTNTGELFF. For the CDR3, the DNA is TGCGCCAGCAGCCCGACAGGCACCAACACCGGGGAGCTGTTTTTT.

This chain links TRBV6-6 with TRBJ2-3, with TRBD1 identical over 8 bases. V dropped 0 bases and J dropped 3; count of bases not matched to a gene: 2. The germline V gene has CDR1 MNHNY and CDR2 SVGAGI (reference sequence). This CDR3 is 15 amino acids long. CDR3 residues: CASSYSRTGTDTQYF. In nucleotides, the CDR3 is TGTGCCAGCAGTTACTCCAGGACAGGGACAGATACGCAGTATTTT.

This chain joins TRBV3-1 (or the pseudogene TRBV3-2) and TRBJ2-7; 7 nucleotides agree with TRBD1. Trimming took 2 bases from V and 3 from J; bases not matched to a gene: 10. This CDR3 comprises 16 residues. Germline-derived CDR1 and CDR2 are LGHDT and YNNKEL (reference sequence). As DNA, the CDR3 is TGTGCCAGCAGCCAATATGGGACAGCCTCTTTCTACGAGCAGTACTTC. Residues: CASSQYGTASFYEQYF.

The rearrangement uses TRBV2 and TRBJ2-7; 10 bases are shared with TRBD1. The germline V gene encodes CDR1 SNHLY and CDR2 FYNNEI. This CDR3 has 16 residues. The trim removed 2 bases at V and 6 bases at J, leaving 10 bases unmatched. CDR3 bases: TGTGCCAGCAGTGAATTAAGGACAGGGGGGTTGTTCGAGCAGTACTTC. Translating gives CASSELRTGGLFEQYF.

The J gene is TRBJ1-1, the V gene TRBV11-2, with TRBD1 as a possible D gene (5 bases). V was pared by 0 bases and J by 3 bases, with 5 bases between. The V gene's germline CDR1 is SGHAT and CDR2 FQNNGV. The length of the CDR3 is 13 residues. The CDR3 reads CASSLDRDTEAFF. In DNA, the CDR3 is TGTGCCAGCAGCTTAGACAGGGACACTGAAGCTTTCTTT.

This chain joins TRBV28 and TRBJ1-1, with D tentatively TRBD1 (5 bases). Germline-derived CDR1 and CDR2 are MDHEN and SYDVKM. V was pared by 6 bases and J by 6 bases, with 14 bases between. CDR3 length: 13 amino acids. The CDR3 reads CASRWGGTAEAFF. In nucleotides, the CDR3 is TGTGCCAGCAGGTGGGGGGGGACCGCTGAAGCTTTCTTT. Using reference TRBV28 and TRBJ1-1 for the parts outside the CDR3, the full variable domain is DVKVTQSSRYLVKRTGEKVFLECVQDMDHENMFWYRQDPGLGLRLIYFSYDVKMKEKGDIPEGYSVSREKKERFSLILESASTNQTSMYLCASRWGGTAEAFFGQGTRLTVV.

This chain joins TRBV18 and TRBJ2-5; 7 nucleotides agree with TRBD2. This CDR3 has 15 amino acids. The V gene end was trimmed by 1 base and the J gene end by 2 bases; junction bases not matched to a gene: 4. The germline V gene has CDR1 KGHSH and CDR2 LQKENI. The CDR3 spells CASSPLLADQETQYF. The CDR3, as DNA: TGTGCCAGCTCACCACTTCTAGCGGATCAAGAGACCCAGTACTTC.

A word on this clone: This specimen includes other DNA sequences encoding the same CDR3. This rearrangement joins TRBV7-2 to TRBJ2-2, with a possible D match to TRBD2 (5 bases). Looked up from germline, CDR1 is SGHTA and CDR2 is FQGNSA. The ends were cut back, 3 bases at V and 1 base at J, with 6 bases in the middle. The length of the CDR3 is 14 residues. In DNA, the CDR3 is TGTGCCAGCAGCTTGGGAGTGAACACCGGGGAGCTGTTTTTT. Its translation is CASSLGVNTGELFF.

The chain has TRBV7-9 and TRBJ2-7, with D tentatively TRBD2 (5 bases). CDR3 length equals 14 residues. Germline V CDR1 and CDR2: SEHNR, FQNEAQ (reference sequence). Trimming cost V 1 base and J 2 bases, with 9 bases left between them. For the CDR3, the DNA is TGTGCCAGCAGCTTAGTAGAGGGCACCTACGAGCAGTACTTC. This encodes CASSLVEGTYEQYF. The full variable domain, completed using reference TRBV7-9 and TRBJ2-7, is DTGVSQNPRHKITKRGQNVTFRCDPISEHNRLYWYRQTLGQGPEFLTYFQNEAQLEKSRLLSDRFSAERPKGSFSTLEIQRTEQGDSAMYLCASSLVEGTYEQYFGPGTRLTVT.